In its sample, the clone carrying this T cell receptor beta chain was seen a few times. Time point of the sample: newly diagnosed GD, antithyroid drugs for less than 3 months. Isolated PBMC RNA provided the starting material for the TCR library. Patients came through an endocrinology department, and that department was in Xi'an, China. Trimming removed 10 bases from V and 10 bases from J, with 22 bases in between. Germline V gene data show CDR1 as ENHRY and CDR2 as SYGVKD. This CDR3 comprises 13 residues. The sample belongs to a study of regulatory T cells in long-lasting Graves disease. Library construction for TCR beta used iRepertoire HTBI primers and Arm-PCR of CDR3 regions. MiXCR was run by TCRdb on the multiplex PCR reads, yielding one entry per CDR3 protein. Of 360,000 or so distinct CDR3 sequences listed, 16% are singletons. Separately, the same data were catalogued under a study of T cells in Graves' hyperthyroidism and ophthalmopathy. That study reports: HTBI primers were the set used in a first-round RT-PCR of the TCR CDR3. Most thyroid clonotypes that were expanded above 0.001 also turned up in blood.

Sequencing used peripheral blood mononuclear cells (PBMCs), obtained at new diagnosis, from a patient treated with antithyroid drugs. V usage is TRBV10-3 and J usage is TRBJ1-1; D possibly corresponds to TRBD1 (6 bases). The TCR was taken from a man aged 40-49 years with Graves disease. As DNA, the CDR3 is TGTGCCACCGGGGCCGACAGGAGGCAAGGAGCTTTCTTT. Protein product: CATGADRRQGAFF.